The sequence of this T cell receptor (beta chain) was determined in a study of T-cell memory formation after mild COVID-19. Study-wide points: Second-wave clones reaching peak frequency on day 37 lacked confirmed SARS-CoV-2 specificity.

Trimming took off 0 bases at V and 5 bases at J, with 14 bases between the two ends. The CDR3 contains 15 residues. Germline-derived CDR1 and CDR2 are SEHNR and FQNEAQ (reference sequence). About this clonotype itself: As yet, its antigen is unknown.

MiXCR was run by TCRdb on the 5' RACE reads, yielding one entry per CDR3 protein. The sample yields about 250,000 distinct CDR3 sequences, roughly 14% seen once. This clonotype originated in an adult woman who had mild COVID-19 (a few samples of this study predate the infection). Cell type and time point are not known. The V call is TRBV7-9, the J call TRBJ2-7; tentative D call: TRBD2 (6 bases). The specimen sequenced was PBMCs or a T cell subset sorted from them (not recorded which). The CDR3 coding sequence is TGTGCCAGCAGCTTAGCGGGAGGTAACAGGAACGAGCAGTACTTC. This codes for CASSLAGGNRNEQYF.